The 17 T cell receptor beta chains below were found in one sample sequenced in a study of Ad26.COV2.S vaccination and SARS-CoV-2 variants (dated by TCRdb to about 2021). The label giving this sample's time point can be read as: individuals recovered from natural SARS-CoV-2 infection. The library relied on the immunoSEQ multiplex PCR assay. TCRdb carries this immuneACCESS record with in-frame sequences only. Its versions omit some clonotypes, under half of them owing to an unresolved V gene in the studies checked, with the rest unexplained. The sample contains about 6,800 clones, roughly 84% of them found a single time. The biggest ten clones account for 25% to 30% of the sample. Source: peripheral blood, taken after recovery from COVID-19. The receptors shown here come from a human donor who had recovered from COVID-19.

J is TRBJ2-6 and V is TRBV23-1; TRBD1 agrees at 7 bases. TRBV23-1 is an ORF, with its function uncertain. This CDR3 comprises 16 residues. V gave up 6 bases and J gave up 0 bases; unmatched junction bases: 5. CDR3 bases: TGCGCCAGCAGAAAGGGACAGAGCTCTGGGGCCAACGTCCTGACTTTC. Translation: CASRKGQSSGANVLTF.

This chain links TRBV5-1 with TRBJ2-3; D may be TRBD2 (5 bases). The length of the CDR3 is 14 residues. Between the trimmed V and J ends, which lost 0 bases and 5 bases, there was a span of 10 bases. Germline V gene data show CDR1 as SGHRS and CDR2 as YFSETQ. In DNA, the CDR3 is TGCGCCAGCAGCTTGGAAGCCGGGAAAGATACGCAGTATTTT. Its translation is CASSLEAGKDTQYF.

The rearrangement joins TRBV12-5 to TRBJ2-1; 14 nucleotides agree with TRBD2. Germline-derived CDR1 and CDR2 are LGHNT and FRNRAP. The CDR3 extends over 17 amino acids. Trimming at V came to 1 base and at J to 9 bases, leaving 8 bases not matched to a gene. The CDR3 DNA reads as TGTGCTAGTGGTTTGGACCTGGGACTAGCGGGAGCGGGTGAGCAGTTCTTC. This sequence encodes CASGLDLGLAGAGEQFF.

The chain carries TRBV7-2 and TRBJ1-1; D unclear. V was trimmed by 0 bases and J by 2 bases, leaving 4 bases between them. CDR1 is SGHTA and CDR2 is FQGNSA in the germline V gene. The CDR3 totals 13 residues. The CDR3 nucleotides are TGTGCCAGCAGCTTAGCAGGCAACACTGAAGCTTTCTTT. Translated: CASSLAGNTEAFF.

The chain is built from TRBV19 and TRBJ1-3; D perhaps matches TRBD1 (5 bases). The V gene's germline CDR1 is LNHDA and CDR2 SQIVND (reference sequence). The V end was cut by 3 bases, the J end by 3 bases, with 15 bases between. This CDR3 spans 16 amino acids. This chain's CDR3 is CASSMIVDSLGNTIYF. CDR3 coding DNA: TGTGCCAGTAGTATGATCGTCGACAGTCTTGGAAACACCATATATTTT. Full variable domain (remainder filled in from reference TRBV19 and TRBJ1-3): DGGITQSPKYLFRKEGQNVTLSCEQNLNHDAMYWYRQDPGQGLRLIYYSQIVNDFQKGDIAEGYSVSREKKESFPLTVTSAQKNPTAFYLCASSMIVDSLGNTIYFGEGSWLTVV.

The V and J genes are TRBV11-2 and TRBJ1-6, with 11 bases identical to TRBD1. Trimming removed 0 bases from V and 10 bases from J; junction bases left unmatched: 5. Per the germline V gene, CDR1 is SGHAT and CDR2 is FQNNGV. This CDR3 is built from 16 residues. The CDR3 DNA sequence: TGTGCCAGCAGCTTAGATAGGAGGACAGGGGGCTCACCCCTCCACTTT. Encoded protein: CASSLDRRTGGSPLHF.

The J gene is TRBJ2-5, the V gene TRBV27, with 14 bases identical to TRBD2. CDR3 length equals 15 residues. The V gene end was trimmed by 2 bases and the J gene end by 4 bases; junction bases not matched to a gene: 0. Germline V gene data show CDR1 as MNHEY and CDR2 as SMNVEV (reference sequence). The CDR3 DNA reads TGTGCCAGCAGTTTAGGGACTAGCGGGAGAGAGACCCAGTACTTC. It specifies CASSLGTSGRETQYF.

The chain joins TRBV3-1 (or the pseudogene TRBV3-2) to TRBJ2-1, with D perhaps TRBD1 or TRBD2 (5 bases each). Germline V lookup: CDR1 LGHDT, CDR2 YNNKEL (reference sequence). The V end was cut by 1 base, the J end by 11 bases, with 6 bases between. This CDR3 region has 11 residues. CDR3 in DNA: TGTGCCAGCAGCCAAGCGGGGCAGCAGTTCTTC. As protein: CASSQAGQQFF.

The genes are TRBV18 and TRBJ1-5; D call uncertain. Trimming cost V 2 bases and J 8 bases, with 13 bases left between them. This CDR3 region has 14 residues. The germline V gene encodes CDR1 KGHSH and CDR2 LQKENI. The CDR3 spells CASSPAVAREPQHF. The CDR3 nucleotides are TGTGCCAGCTCACCAGCCGTAGCAAGGGAGCCCCAGCATTTT.

J is TRBJ1-1 and V is TRBV9; possible D gene TRBD1, 5 bases. The CDR3 contains 13 residues. V was clipped by 4 bases and J by 1 base, with 8 bases between them. The germline V gene encodes CDR1 SGDLS and CDR2 YYNGEE. The CDR3 DNA reads as TGTGCCAGCAGCACTGACAGGAACACTGAAGCTTTCTTT. Amino acids: CASSTDRNTEAFF.

J is TRBJ1-1 and V is TRBV5-1; 11 bases agree with TRBD1. There are 15 residues in the CDR3. Per the germline V gene, CDR1 is SGHRS and CDR2 is YFSETQ. Trimming removed 0 bases from V and 10 bases from J; junction bases left unmatched: 8. The CDR3 is CASSLDSGTGGTAFF. CDR3 bases: TGCGCCAGCAGCTTGGATTCCGGGACAGGGGGGACAGCTTTCTTT.

The V gene is TRBV14, the J gene TRBJ1-1, with unresolved D. Per the germline V gene, CDR1 is SGHDN and CDR2 is FVKESK. Trimming stripped 3 bases from V and 5 bases from J, with 4 bases between. This CDR3 has 11 residues. CDR3 in DNA: TGTGCCAGCAGCCAGGGGACTGAAGCTTTCTTT. Residues: CASSQGTEAFF.

CDR3 DNA: TGTGCCAGCAGCTTCCGTGAGGGACAGGGGGCCGGCTACACCTTC. It translates to CASSFREGQGAGYTF. The V gene is TRBV7-9, the J gene TRBJ1-2; 12 bases match TRBD1. The CDR3 spans 15 residues. Germline V gene lookup returns CDR1 SEHNR and CDR2 FQNEAQ (reference sequence). V shed 3 bases and J 8 bases; nucleotides not matched to a gene: 7.

This rearrangement joins TRBV3-1 (or the pseudogene TRBV3-2) to TRBJ1-5; TRBD1 is a possible D gene (6 bases). This CDR3 region has 14 residues. The V end lost 3 bases, the J end lost 5 bases, and 11 bases lay between the germline ends. CDR1 is LGHDT and CDR2 is YNNKEL in the germline V gene (reference sequence). The CDR3 sequence: CASSHRAGDQPQHF. CDR3 DNA: TGTGCCAGCAGCCATCGGGCAGGGGATCAGCCCCAGCATTTT.

V is TRBV5-6 and J is TRBJ2-7; 10 bases match TRBD1. With 2 bases clipped from V and 6 bases from J, the junction kept 5 bases outside the gene matches. Germline V lookup: CDR1 SGHDT, CDR2 YYEEEE. This CDR3 spans 14 amino acids. The CDR3 region has the DNA TGTGCCAGCAGCTTCCCAGGGACAGGGGTCGAGCAGTACTTC. Its translation is CASSFPGTGVEQYF.

The chain recombines TRBV7-8 with TRBJ1-5; no clear D gene. The CDR3 consists of 15 residues. V gave up 4 bases and J gave up 0 bases, with 10 bases separating them. The germline gives CDR1 SGHVS, CDR2 FQNEAQ. CDR3 residues: CASSSTHYSNQPQHF. CDR3 in DNA: TGTGCCAGCAGCTCGACACATTATAGCAATCAGCCCCAGCATTTT.

J is TRBJ1-1 and V is TRBV12-3 or TRBV12-4; no clear D. This CDR3 contains 13 residues. V was pared by 0 bases and J by 4 bases, with 6 bases between. Here the CDR3 reads CASSLATVTEAFF. CDR3 DNA: TGTGCCAGCAGTTTAGCTACAGTCACTGAAGCTTTCTTT.